Below are 31 T cell receptor beta chains sequenced from a single sample in a study of cytomegalovirus exposure and HLA in healthy donors. Amplification used 60 Vbeta primers and 13 Jbeta primers. TCRdb keeps only in-frame clones here, not all; method: immunoSEQ multiplex PCR. The sample has 75,000 to 95,000 clones, approximately 90% seen once. Sample: PBMCs. The receptor source for this set is a man between 18 and 35 years old in good health and CMV-seronegative.

V usage is TRBV5-1 and J usage is TRBJ2-1, with 9 bases identical to TRBD1. This CDR3 is built from 14 residues. V lost 3 bases, J lost 8 bases, and 6 bases stayed unmatched. The germline gives CDR1 SGHRS, CDR2 YFSETQ. CDR3 sequence: CASSSRWTGDEQFF. The CDR3 bases are TGCGCCAGCAGCTCCCGGTGGACAGGGGATGAGCAGTTCTTC.

In regard to this clone: One end of the junction is discordant with germline, which a read error may explain. This chain uses TRBV7-9 with TRBJ2-7, with TRBD2 matching 8 bases. Germline CDR1 SEHNR, CDR2 FQNEAQ (reference sequence). This CDR3 contains 17 residues. CDR3 residues: CSSSSAGQIWTSREQYF. CDR3 DNA: TGTTCCAGCAGCTCCGCCGGACAGATCTGGACTAGCCGCGAGCAGTACTTC.

The chain has TRBV5-1 and TRBJ1-6; TRBD1 agrees at 7 bases. Germline V gene data show CDR1 as SGHRS and CDR2 as YFSETQ. V lost 3 bases and J lost 10; bases outside the gene matches: 13. The CDR3 contains 16 residues. In DNA, the CDR3 is TGCGCCAGCAGCTCAAGCCAACAGGGGACACGATCACCCCTCCACTTT. Amino acids: CASSSSQQGTRSPLHF. The entire variable domain, with the rest obtained from reference TRBV5-1 and TRBJ1-6, is as follows: KAGVTQTPRYLIKTRGQQVTLSCSPISGHRSVSWYQQTPGQGLQFLFEYFSETQRNKGNFPGRFSGRQFSNSRSEMNVSTLELGDSALYLCASSSSQQGTRSPLHFGNGTRLTVT.

The genes are TRBV19 and TRBJ1-5; D is possibly TRBD1 (6 bases). Trimming took 11 bases from V and 6 from J, leaving 17 bases between them. Per the germline V gene, CDR1 is LNHDA and CDR2 is SQIVND (reference sequence). The CDR3 has 13 amino acids. The CDR3 nucleotides read TGTGCCGGTGAGGGGGGGGAGGGTCAGCCCCAGCATTTT. Translating gives CAGEGGEGQPQHF.

V and J are TRBV5-6 and TRBJ2-3; 11 nucleotides match TRBD2. The CDR3 totals 16 residues. The germline V gene encodes CDR1 SGHDT and CDR2 YYEEEE. With V trimmed by 6 bases and J by 6 bases, 12 bases remained unmatched. The CDR3 DNA is TGTGCCAGCAACCGGGCTAGCGGGAGGCCCGGGGATACGCAGTATTTT. As protein: CASNRASGRPGDTQYF.

The genes are TRBV30 and TRBJ1-2; 9 bases line up with TRBD1. From germline, CDR1 is GTSNPN and CDR2 SVGIG (reference sequence). V lost 5 bases to trimming and J lost 2 bases; unmatched junction nucleotides: 9. This CDR3 region has 15 residues. The CDR3 DNA reads TGTGCCTGGGGAGAACAGGGGGCTACGAACTATGGCTACACCTTC. Translation: CAWGEQGATNYGYTF.

The rearrangement uses TRBV27 and TRBJ2-1; 7 bases are shared with TRBD1. Trimming cost V 8 bases and J 4 bases; bases outside gene matches: 5. Germline CDR1 reads MNHEY; CDR2 reads SMNVEV (reference sequence). The CDR3 is 13 residues long. The CDR3 DNA sequence: TGTGCCAGCTGGACAGGCCCTTACAATGAGCAGTTCTTC. Protein: CASWTGPYNEQFF.

As regards this clone: A junction boundary mismatches the germline segment, possibly from a read error. The rearrangement uses TRBV25-1 and TRBJ2-1; D remains unclear. The V gene's germline CDR1 is MGHDK and CDR2 SYGVNS. This CDR3 is 11 amino acids long. CDR3 protein: CARSAVNEQFF. CDR3 DNA sequence: TGTGCCCGCAGTGCGGTCAATGAGCAGTTCTTC. Combining the CDR3 with reference TRBV25-1 and TRBJ2-1 gives the whole variable domain EADIYQTPRYLVIGTGKKITLECSQTMGHDKMYWYQQDPGMELHLIHYSYGVNSTEKGDLSSESTVSRIRTEHFPLTLESARPSHTSQYLCARSAVNEQFFGPGTRLTVL.

The chain recombines TRBV11-1 with TRBJ2-5; 10 bases agree with TRBD1. CDR3 length: 15 residues. V was pared by 5 bases and J by 2 bases, with 5 bases of the junction left unmatched. Germline V lookup: CDR1 SGHAT, CDR2 FQDESV (reference sequence). This chain's CDR3 is CASSHGTGVQETQYF. DNA of the CDR3: TGTGCCAGCAGCCATGGGACAGGGGTTCAAGAGACCCAGTACTTC.

V and J are TRBV19 and TRBJ2-3; D gene uncertain. The germline CDR1 and CDR2 sequences are LNHDA and SQIVND (reference sequence). The CDR3 consists of 15 residues. Trimming removed 3 bases from V and 4 bases from J, with 14 bases in between. The CDR3 here is CASSISRNPADTQYF. The CDR3 DNA reads TGTGCCAGTAGTATTTCTCGCAATCCGGCAGATACGCAGTATTTT.

The V gene is TRBV28, the J gene TRBJ2-2, with D perhaps matching TRBD1 (6 bases). Germline V lookup: CDR1 MDHEN, CDR2 SYDVKM. The CDR3 has 15 residues. V shed 5 bases and J shed 0 bases, with 10 bases lying between them. DNA of the CDR3: TGTGCCAGCAGTCTTGGGGGCACGAACACCGGGGAGCTGTTTTTT. It specifies CASSLGGTNTGELFF.

The rearrangement links TRBV18 to TRBJ2-4, with 8 positions matching TRBD1. V lost 2 bases and J lost 9; bases outside the gene matches: 6. Germline loops: CDR1 KGHSH, CDR2 LQKENI. The CDR3 extends over 14 amino acids. The CDR3, as DNA: TGTGCCAGCTCACCAAAAGGGACAGGTAGCATTCAGTACTTC. Translated, it gives CASSPKGTGSIQYF.

The V and J genes are TRBV5-4 and TRBJ1-2, with D possibly being TRBD1 (6 bases). Germline V gene lookup returns CDR1 SGHNT and CDR2 YYREEE (reference sequence). The CDR3 loop spans 14 amino acids. V lost 4 bases, J lost 5 bases, and 15 bases lay in between. DNA of the CDR3: TGTGCCAGCAGCGACTCCGGGACATCTTATGGCTACACCTTC. It encodes CASSDSGTSYGYTF. Looking up the rest from reference TRBV5-4 and TRBJ1-2 gives the full variable domain: ETGVTQSPTHLIKTRGQQVTLRCSSQSGHNTVSWYQQALGQGPQFIFQYYREEENGRGNFPPRFSGLQFPNYSSELNVNALELDDSALYLCASSDSGTSYGYTFGSGTRLTVV.

The chain has TRBV28 and TRBJ2-7; 9 nucleotides align to TRBD2. Germline loops: CDR1 MDHEN, CDR2 SYDVKM. The CDR3 loop spans 15 amino acids. V gave up 3 bases and J gave up 1 base; unmatched junction bases: 4. The CDR3, as DNA: TGTGCCAGCAGTTTTAGCGGGAGAGGATCCTACGAGCAGTACTTC. As protein: CASSFSGRGSYEQYF.

The chain combines TRBV28 with TRBJ1-5; D unresolved. The CDR3 loop spans 16 amino acids. CDR1 and CDR2 (germline): MDHEN, SYDVKM. Trimming shortened V by 3 bases and J by 6 bases, and 18 bases separated the two germline ends. CDR3 nucleotides: TGTGCCAGCAGTTTCAGCTACCGGTCTCCAGGTCAGCCCCAGCATTTT. Translated, it gives CASSFSYRSPGQPQHF.

This clone was counted a few times. This chain uses TRBV5-1 with TRBJ2-1; tentatively, D is TRBD1 (6 bases). Germline V gene lookup returns CDR1 SGHRS and CDR2 YFSETQ. CDR3 size: 16 residues. V lost 6 bases and J lost 7, with 23 bases in between. In DNA, the CDR3 is TGCGCCAGCACCTTCGGGACCGGGACAACTATTAATGAGCAGTTCTTC. Protein: CASTFGTGTTINEQFF.

V gene TRBV29-1 combines with J gene TRBJ2-1; 8 bases map to TRBD2. Trimming cost V 7 bases and J 7 bases; bases outside gene matches: 9. CDR1 is SQVTM and CDR2 is ANQGSEA in the germline V gene. The CDR3 totals 13 residues. Here the CDR3 reads CSAGLGTRNEQFF. The CDR3 region has the DNA TGCAGCGCGGGACTAGGAACCCGGAATGAGCAGTTCTTC.

This sequence joins TRBV5-1 and TRBJ2-1; 7 positions match TRBD1. After removal of 4 bases from V and 1 base from J, the junction contained 8 bases not matched to a gene. Germline V CDR1 and CDR2: SGHRS, YFSETQ. The CDR3 is 16 amino acids. CDR3 bases: TGCGCCAGCAGCCACACCCCAGGGGGATCCTACAATGAGCAGTTCTTC. It translates to CASSHTPGGSYNEQFF.

This clone was counted a few times. The chain recombines TRBV25-1 with TRBJ2-3, with D possibly matching TRBD2 (6 bases). This CDR3 has 13 residues. Germline CDR1 reads MGHDK; CDR2 reads SYGVNS. Trimming cost V 3 bases and J 5 bases, with 9 bases left between them. The CDR3: CASSETAGDTQYF. CDR3 DNA sequence: TGTGCCAGCAGTGAGACAGCGGGAGATACGCAGTATTTT.

The genes are TRBV11-2 and TRBJ1-5, with 7 bases that match TRBD1. The CDR3 spans 16 residues. Germline assignment: CDR1 SGHAT and CDR2 FQNNGV. V was clipped by 5 bases and J by 1 base; unmatched bases: 8. CDR3 protein: CASSPQGQLSNQPQHF. CDR3 in DNA: TGTGCCAGCAGCCCACAGGGACAGCTCAGCAATCAGCCCCAGCATTTT.

This clone was seen just once. The CDR3 DNA reads TGTGCCAGCAGTGAAGCGGGAGGGACAGGGGGCGAGACCCAGTACTTC. The encoded protein is CASSEAGGTGGETQYF. V is TRBV6-1 and J is TRBJ2-5, with 12 nucleotides matching TRBD1. CDR3 length equals 16 residues. Germline trimming cut 0 bases from V and 5 bases from J; bases unmatched to any gene: 4. Germline lookup yields CDR1 MNHNS and CDR2 SASEGT.

Here the CDR3 DNA reads TGCAGCGCCTACCAAACTAGCACTGAAGCTTTCTTT. Translating it yields CSAYQTSTEAFF. The chain couples TRBV29-1 to TRBJ1-1; unclear D gene. V dropped 7 bases and J dropped 4 bases, with 13 bases sitting between them. The CDR3 extends over 12 amino acids. Per germline, CDR1 SQVTM and CDR2 ANQGSEA.

The chain carries TRBV28 and TRBJ2-7; TRBD1 aligns across 8 bases. The CDR3 loop spans 14 amino acids. V gave up 7 bases and J gave up 0 bases; unmatched junction bases: 5. Germline V gives CDR1 MDHEN, CDR2 SYDVKM. The CDR3, as DNA: TGTGCCAGCAAACCGCAGGGGGCCTCCTACGAGCAGTACTTC. As protein: CASKPQGASYEQYF.

V gene TRBV6-5 combines with J gene TRBJ2-1; weak D call: TRBD2 (5 bases). Germline CDR1 and CDR2: MNHEY and SVGAGI. The CDR3 runs to 13 residues. V lost 5 bases to trimming and J lost 10 bases, with 15 bases between them. In nucleotides, the CDR3 is TGTGCCAGCAGTATTTGGGGAGTCGAGGAGCAGTTCTTC. The encoded protein is CASSIWGVEEQFF.

Regarding this clone: The germline gene is not matched at one end of the junction; a read error may be the cause. The V call is TRBV28, the J call TRBJ2-7, with D unclear. Germline V gene lookup returns CDR1 MDHEN and CDR2 SYDVKM. The CDR3 runs 14 residues. The CDR3 is CASSLFRRSYEQYF. The CDR3 DNA reads as TGTGCCAGCAGCTTATTCAGGCGTTCCTACGAGCAGTACTTC.

The chain has TRBV6-1 and TRBJ2-1; D might be TRBD1 (6 bases). Trimming took off 4 bases at V and 7 bases at J, with 20 bases between the two ends. This CDR3 has 16 amino acids. The germline V gene has CDR1 MNHNS and CDR2 SASEGT. CDR3 amino acids: CASSGTRGGSGNEQFF. The CDR3 nucleotides are TGTGCCAGCAGTGGGACCCGAGGGGGATCTGGGAATGAGCAGTTCTTC.

This CDR3 reads CASSLDSLAREYNEQFF. Written as DNA, the CDR3 is TGTGCCAGCAGCTTGGATTCTTTAGCGAGGGAATACAATGAGCAGTTCTTC. The chain links TRBV5-4 to TRBJ2-1; a weak D match, TRBD2 (5 bases). Germline V gene sequence: CDR1 SGHNT, CDR2 YYREEE (reference sequence). Trimming shortened V by 0 bases and J by 4 bases, and 17 bases separated the two germline ends. The CDR3 loop spans 17 amino acids.

The chain employs TRBV13 and TRBJ2-7; 7 nucleotides match TRBD1. Germline V gene sequence: CDR1 PRHDT, CDR2 FYEKMQ (reference sequence). This CDR3 has 13 amino acids. V was pared by 5 bases and J by 2 bases, with 3 bases of the junction left unmatched. This chain's CDR3 is CASSIGTAYEQYF. The CDR3 DNA sequence: TGTGCCAGCAGCATCGGGACAGCCTACGAGCAGTACTTC.

The rearrangement joins TRBV27 to TRBJ2-1; tentative D call: TRBD2 (5 bases). The CDR3 loop spans 14 amino acids. V gave up 7 bases and J gave up 7 bases, with 17 bases separating them. From germline, CDR1 is MNHEY and CDR2 SMNVEV (reference sequence). CDR3 in DNA: TGTGCCAGCAAACTCCTTAGGACTCAGAATGAGCAGTTCTTC. Translating gives CASKLLRTQNEQFF.

The rearrangement links TRBV27 to TRBJ1-1; TRBD1 might be the D (6 bases). Germline V gene sequence: CDR1 MNHEY, CDR2 SMNVEV (reference sequence). V lost 5 bases and J lost 4, with 23 bases in between. The CDR3 covers 17 residues. This CDR3 reads CASSLGGLPLLGTEAFF. The CDR3 DNA reads TGTGCCAGCAGTCTGGGGGGGCTACCACTCCTTGGCACTGAAGCTTTCTTT.

As for this clone: Germline is not matched at one junction end, which may reflect a read error. The V call is TRBV7-9, the J call TRBJ1-1; no firm D call. The V gene's germline CDR1 is SEHNR and CDR2 FQNEAQ (reference sequence). This CDR3 is 14 amino acids long. The CDR3: CSSSPRSVNTEAFF. The CDR3 DNA follows: TGTTCCAGCAGCCCGAGGTCGGTGAACACTGAAGCTTTCTTT.